This is a list of T cell receptor beta chains from one sample in a study of Graves' ophthalmopathy and Graves' hyperthyroidism. TCRdb independently ran MiXCR on the multiplex PCR reads; one entry per CDR3 protein. The sample contains about 620,000 distinct CDR3 sequences, 22% of which appear only once. What was sequenced was peripheral blood. These receptors were taken from a woman aged 18-29 years with stable Graves' hyperthyroidism. Some clones in this sample may be carry-over from other donors' samples. Both conserved end residues are part of each CDR3. The D gene is left open where the match is weak. Size is omitted from some rows. Given values are once, few, many or a class for expanded clones.

clone_size	v_call	j_call	d_call	cdr3_aa	cdr3_nt
many	TRBV12-3/TRBV12-4	TRBJ1-3	TRBD1	CASSVGTASGNTIYF	TGTGCCAGCAGTGTAGGGACAGCCTCTGGAAACACCATATATTTT
few	TRBV20-1	TRBJ2-7	TRBD1	CSARTGAPREQYF	TGCAGTGCTAGGACAGGGGCCCCGAGGGAGCAGTACTTC
.	TRBV6-1	TRBJ2-6	TRBD1	CASTQGVTGSNVLTF	TGTGCCAGCACCCAGGGGGTTACTGGGTCCAACGTCCTGACCTTC
few	TRBV20-1	TRBJ2-1	.	CAVAGQPYNEQFF	TGCGCAGTGGCGGGACAGCCCTACAATGAGCAGTTCTTC
many	TRBV6-2/TRBV6-3	TRBJ2-2	TRBD2	CASTPAGVTGELFF	TGTGCCAGCACTCCAGCGGGAGTCACCGGGGAGCTGTTTTTT
many	TRBV6-2/TRBV6-3	TRBJ2-7	.	CASSYLNLYYEQYF	TGTGCCAGCAGTTACTTGAATTTGTACTACGAGCAGTACTTC
few	TRBV6-2/TRBV6-3	TRBJ1-5	.	CASSTSHQPQHF	TGTGCCAGCAGTACCTCACATCAGCCCCAGCATTTT
.	TRBV5-1	TRBJ1-2	.	CASSLGVELGLLNYGYTF	TGCGCCAGCAGCTTGGGGGTAGAGTTGGGCCTTTTGAACTATGGCTACACCTTC
many	TRBV7-6	TRBJ2-2	TRBD2	CASSPSGRWTGELFF	TGTGCCAGCAGCCCTAGCGGGAGGTGGACCGGGGAGCTGTTTTTT
.	TRBV28	TRBJ1-2	.	CASSLSARPHGYTF	TGTGCCAGCAGTTTATCGGCACGGCCCCATGGCTACACCTTC
many	TRBV19	TRBJ2-4	.	CATHRGGGNIQYF	TGTGCCACCCACAGGGGAGGTGGGAACATTCAGTACTTC
many	TRBV29-1	TRBJ2-5	TRBD1	CSADRGQETQYF	TGCAGCGCGGACAGGGGACAAGAGACCCAGTACTTC
.	TRBV6-2/TRBV6-3	TRBJ1-2	.	CVSTSGAQGYTF	TGTGTCAGCACCTCGGGGGCCCAAGGCTACACCTTC
.	TRBV5-1	TRBJ2-4	.	CASSSGTTKNIQYF	TGCGCCAGCAGCTCAGGGACGACCAAAAACATTCAGTACTTC
many	TRBV7-8	TRBJ2-5	.	CASSFRTAGQETQYF	TGTGCCAGCAGCTTCAGGACGGCTGGTCAAGAGACCCAGTACTTC
many	TRBV5-1	TRBJ2-7	.	CASSLVSGTYPYEQYF	TGCGCCAGCAGCTTGGTTTCCGGGACTTATCCCTACGAGCAGTACTTC
many	TRBV27	TRBJ1-1	.	CASSPSVDLNTEAFF	TGTGCCAGCAGTCCGAGTGTGGACCTGAACACTGAAGCTTTCTTT
few	TRBV7-8	TRBJ1-6	.	CASSLGNDSPLHF	TGTGCCAGCAGCCTTGGGAATGATTCACCCCTCCACTTT
many	TRBV20-1	TRBJ2-5	.	CSASGLVEGETQYF	TGCAGTGCTAGTGGGTTGGTGGAGGGGGAGACCCAGTACTTC
many	TRBV19	TRBJ1-6	.	CATQSLGRGGYNSPLHF	TGTGCCACCCAAAGTTTAGGGCGGGGCGGATATAATTCACCCCTCCACTTT
.	TRBV6-5	TRBJ2-7	.	CASSYSGRTQRSYKQYF	TGTGCCAGCAGTTACTCCGGTCGGACACAGCGCTCCTACAAGCAGTACTTC
.	TRBV5-1	TRBJ1-2	.	CASSGKVSDGYTF	TGCGCCAGCAGCGGGAAAGTCTCTGATGGCTACACCTTC
many	TRBV6-1	TRBJ2-7	.	CASSGPNPHKNNYEQYF	TGTGCCAGCAGTGGACCCAACCCTCACAAGAACAACTACGAGCAGTACTTC
.	TRBV19	TRBJ1-5	.	CASTPGRQPQHF	TGTGCCTCCACCCCAGGGCGGCAGCCCCAGCATTTT
.	TRBV18	TRBJ1-3	.	CASSPNRVSGNTIYF	TGTGCCAGCTCACCAAACAGAGTCTCTGGAAACACCATATATTTT
.	TRBV30	TRBJ1-2	.	CAWSEGDGYTF	TGTGCCTGGAGTGAGGGCGATGGCTACACCTTC
many	TRBV6-1	TRBJ2-7	TRBD2	CASTLAGGLYEQYF	TGTGCCAGCACCCTAGCGGGGGGGCTGTACGAGCAGTACTTC
few	TRBV20-1	TRBJ2-2	TRBD2	CSARISGGRGELFF	TGCAGTGCTAGAATCTCGGGAGGGCGCGGGGAGCTGTTTTTT
many	TRBV4-1	TRBJ1-5	TRBD1	CASSQVIGTGNQPQHF	TGCGCCAGCAGCCAAGTAATAGGGACAGGTAATCAGCCCCAGCATTTT
many	TRBV9	TRBJ2-2	.	CASSPRSTGANTGELFF	TGTGCCAGCAGCCCGAGGTCCACCGGGGCGAACACCGGGGAGCTGTTTTTT
many	TRBV12-3/TRBV12-4	TRBJ1-3	.	CASRPNTGIRGGNTIYF	TGTGCCAGCAGACCAAATACAGGGATCCGAGGTGGAAACACCATATATTTT
.	TRBV5-1	TRBJ2-7	TRBD1	CASSPRSGQGTYEHYF	TGCGCCAGCAGCCCCCGCTCCGGACAGGGGACCTACGAGCACTACTTC
many	TRBV9	TRBJ1-6	.	CASSVSSSYNSPLHF	TGTGCCAGCAGCGTATCAAGCTCCTATAATTCACCCCTCCACTTT
.	TRBV20-1	TRBJ1-3	.	CSAAGQDGSGNTIYF	TGCAGTGCCGCGGGCCAGGACGGCTCTGGAAACACCATATATTTT
many	TRBV6-2/TRBV6-3	TRBJ2-7	.	CASSYPVGEQYF	TGTGCCAGCAGTTACCCGGTTGGGGAGCAGTACTTC
many	TRBV7-9	TRBJ1-2	.	CASSLAGGTEQGYTF	TGTGCCAGCAGCTTAGCGGGTGGTACAGAACAAGGCTACACCTTC
once	TRBV12-3/TRBV12-4	TRBJ2-7	.	CASSLGWGSDYEQYF	TGTGCCAGCAGTTTAGGTTGGGGGAGTGACTACGAGCAGTACTTC
many	TRBV7-9	TRBJ2-2	.	CASSPGVSGELFF	TGTGCCAGCAGCCCAGGTGTGTCCGGGGAGCTGTTTTTT
many	TRBV6-5	TRBJ1-1	.	CASSYSRGRTEAFF	TGTGCCAGCAGTTACTCCCGGGGGCGCACTGAAGCTTTCTTT
.	TRBV6-5	TRBJ2-5	.	CASSYWGRDQETQYF	TGTGCCAGCAGTTACTGGGGCAGGGACCAAGAGACCCAGTACTTC
many	TRBV6-5	TRBJ1-2	.	CASSYSMTGNYGYTF	TGTGCCAGCAGTTACTCTATGACAGGAAACTATGGCTACACCTTC
few	TRBV10-1	TRBJ1-1	.	CASATGDGTEAFF	TGCGCCAGTGCGACAGGCGATGGCACTGAAGCTTTCTTT
few	TRBV11-1	TRBJ2-7	.	CASSLMFGEQYF	TGTGCCAGCAGCTTAATGTTCGGCGAGCAGTACTTC
many	TRBV10-1	TRBJ2-5	TRBD1	CASSPTAPGTGGETQYF	TGCGCCAGCAGCCCAACAGCCCCCGGGACAGGGGGAGAGACCCAGTACTTC
many	TRBV6-5	TRBJ1-1	TRBD1	CASTSRQGANTEAFF	TGTGCCAGCACCTCTCGACAGGGGGCGAACACTGAAGCTTTCTTT